The 19 T cell receptor beta chains in this list originate from one sample, sequenced in a study of blood T cell repertoires in COVID-19. Using immunoSEQ multiplex PCR, the repertoire was profiled, and TCRdb retains in-frame clones only, with some absent. Of 250,000 or so clones in the sample, around 85% were seen once. Sequencing input: peripheral blood. These TCRs come from a man aged 55 to 69 with acute or convalescent COVID-19.

This rearrangement joins TRBV19 to TRBJ2-1; a weak D match, TRBD2 (6 bases). Germline CDR1 LNHDA, CDR2 SQIVND (reference sequence). V dropped 1 base and J dropped 2 bases, with 15 bases sitting between them. CDR3 length: 17 residues. The CDR3 spells CASSIGWSGLTYNEQFF. In DNA form, the CDR3 reads TGTGCCAGTAGTATAGGTTGGAGCGGGTTGACCTACAATGAGCAGTTCTTC.

V is TRBV5-1 and J is TRBJ2-5; 8 bases match TRBD1. This CDR3 is built from 14 residues. Germline CDR1 and CDR2: SGHRS and YFSETQ. The V segment lost 0 bases and the J segment 2 bases; nucleotides outside the gene matches: 0. In nucleotides, the CDR3 is TGCGCCAGCAGCTTGGGACAGGGGCAAGAGACCCAGTACTTC. It translates to CASSLGQGQETQYF. Complete variable domain (other parts from reference TRBV5-1 and TRBJ2-5): KAGVTQTPRYLIKTRGQQVTLSCSPISGHRSVSWYQQTPGQGLQFLFEYFSETQRNKGNFPGRFSGRQFSNSRSEMNVSTLELGDSALYLCASSLGQGQETQYFGPGTRLLVL.

The V gene is TRBV14, the J gene TRBJ2-1; TRBD1 matches 7 bases. The ends lost 5 bases at V and 6 bases at J; junction bases unmatched: 13. CDR1 is SGHDN, CDR2 FVKESK, per germline. CDR3 length: 16 residues. The CDR3 bases are TGTGCCAGCAGCTGGGGCTACAGGGGATGGGGCAATGAGCAGTTCTTC. Amino acids: CASSWGYRGWGNEQFF. Drawing the rest from reference TRBV14 and TRBJ2-1, the complete variable domain is EAGVTQFPSHSVIEKGQTVTLRCDPISGHDNLYWYRRVMGKEIKFLLHFVKESKQDESGMPNNRFLAERTGGTYSTLKVQPAELEDSGVYFCASSWGYRGWGNEQFFGPGTRLTVL.

Only one count was recorded for this clone. The chain employs TRBV12-5 and TRBJ2-5; possibly TRBD2 for D (5 bases). This CDR3 comprises 14 residues. Trimming removed 1 base from V and 0 bases from J, with 6 bases in between. The germline CDR1 and CDR2 sequences are LGHNT and FRNRAP. The CDR3 protein is CASGLGEYQETQYF. CDR3 nucleotides: TGTGCTAGTGGTTTGGGGGAGTACCAAGAGACCCAGTACTTC.

This chain uses TRBV9 with TRBJ2-1; 10 bases agree with TRBD2. This CDR3 is 18 amino acids long. After removal of 0 bases from V and 3 bases from J, the junction contained 9 bases not matched to a gene. CDR1 is SGDLS and CDR2 is YYNGEE in the germline V gene. The CDR3 sequence is CASSVASGSGGFYNEQFF. In DNA form, the CDR3 reads TGTGCCAGCAGCGTAGCTTCCGGTAGCGGGGGGTTCTACAATGAGCAGTTCTTC. Based on the CDR3 plus reference TRBV9 and TRBJ2-1, the full variable domain is DSGVTQTPKHLITATGQRVTLRCSPRSGDLSVYWYQQSLDQGLQFLIQYYNGEERAKGNILERFSAQQFPDLHSELNLSSLELGDSALYFCASSVASGSGGFYNEQFFGPGTRLTVL.

On this clone itself: One end of the junction varies from germline; a read error may be responsible. This chain links TRBV11-2 with TRBJ2-7, with unresolved D. The CDR3 covers 13 residues. Germline V gene sequence: CDR1 SGHAT, CDR2 FQNNGV. This CDR3 reads CASSLDRVYEQYF. The CDR3 region has the DNA TGTGCCAGCAGCCTAGATAGAGTGTACGAGCAGTACTTC.

The table lists this clone with a count of one. The genes are TRBV9 and TRBJ1-5; D gene unclear. The ends were cut back, 0 bases at V and 7 bases at J, with 14 bases in the middle. The CDR3 covers 15 residues. The germline gives CDR1 SGDLS, CDR2 YYNGEE. The CDR3 nucleotides read TGTGCCAGCAGCGTAGACGGTAACCCGCGACAGCCCCAGCATTTT. It yields the protein CASSVDGNPRQPQHF.

The chain has TRBV11-3 and TRBJ2-7; no reliable D call. Per the germline V gene, CDR1 is SGHNT and CDR2 is YENEEA. The CDR3 length is 13 residues. V lost 0 bases to trimming and J lost 3 bases, with 6 bases between them. The CDR3 sequence: CASSLESNYEQYF. The DNA of the CDR3 is TGTGCCAGCAGCTTAGAATCAAACTACGAGCAGTACTTC.

This sequence joins TRBV5-1 and TRBJ2-7; possibly TRBD2 for D (7 bases). This CDR3 contains 15 residues. CDR1 and CDR2 from the germline V gene are SGHRS and YFSETQ. Trimming removed 1 base at V and 6 bases at J, with 17 bases between. This CDR3 reads CASSLIPGEGGEQYF. CDR3 in DNA: TGCGCCAGCAGCTTGATTCCAGGGGAGGGCGGCGAGCAGTACTTC.

The sample holds a few counts of this clone. The rearrangement links TRBV6-5 to TRBJ2-6, with D possibly being TRBD2 (6 bases). The CDR3 totals 14 residues. V dropped 10 bases and J dropped 3 bases, with 13 bases sitting between them. Germline CDR1 MNHEY, CDR2 SVGAGI. The CDR3 coding sequence is TGTGCCACGGGACTGGGGGTTGGGGCCAACGTCCTGACTTTC. As protein: CATGLGVGANVLTF.

This clone was seen ten or more times. The chain combines TRBV7-9 with TRBJ2-5, with TRBD1 matching 9 bases. V gave up 3 bases and J gave up 5 bases; unmatched junction bases: 10. The CDR3 is 16 residues long. Germline V gives CDR1 SEHNR, CDR2 FQNEAQ (reference sequence). The CDR3 bases are TGTGCCAGCAGCTTCATGGGGGACAGGGTAAAGGAGACCCAGTACTTC. This gives the protein CASSFMGDRVKETQYF.

Only a few counts were recorded for this clone. This chain links TRBV19 with TRBJ2-1, with 7 bases lining up with TRBD2. Germline values: CDR1 LNHDA, CDR2 SQIVND (reference sequence). Trimming at V came to 9 bases and at J to 2 bases, leaving 10 bases not matched to a gene. The CDR3 spans 15 residues. The CDR3, as DNA: TGTGCCAGCCAACGGGCGGGAGCGGCCTACAATGAGCAGTTCTTC. Residues: CASQRAGAAYNEQFF.

The rearrangement joins TRBV11-1 to TRBJ2-1, with 9 bases lining up with TRBD2. V shed 5 bases and J 7 bases; nucleotides not matched to a gene: 9. In germline, CDR1 is SGHAT, CDR2 FQDESV (reference sequence). This CDR3 comprises 15 residues. CDR3 in amino acids: CASSNLAGASNEQFF. The CDR3 coding sequence is TGTGCCAGCAGCAACTTAGCGGGGGCTAGTAATGAGCAGTTCTTC.

The rearrangement uses TRBV13 and TRBJ2-1; tentatively, D is TRBD1 (6 bases). V was clipped by 5 bases and J by 6 bases, with 20 bases between them. The CDR3 length is 16 residues. CDR1 PRHDT and CDR2 FYEKMQ come from the germline V gene (reference sequence). The CDR3 DNA reads as TGTGCCAGCAGCCTCCGCGACAGGAGCCCTTTCAATGAGCAGTTCTTC. Amino acid sequence: CASSLRDRSPFNEQFF.

The chain has TRBV11-3 and TRBJ1-1; D is ambiguous. The CDR3 is 15 residues long. CDR1 and CDR2 (germline): SGHNT, YENEEA. V lost 3 bases to trimming and J lost 1 base, with 12 bases between them. The CDR3 DNA reads TGTGCCAGCAGCTTCACTCTACCCCCGAACACTGAAGCTTTCTTT. It yields the protein CASSFTLPPNTEAFF.

This rearrangement joins TRBV28 to TRBJ1-1; D is ambiguous. Trimming removed 6 bases from V and 0 bases from J, with 8 bases in between. The CDR3 totals 13 residues. Germline lookup yields CDR1 MDHEN and CDR2 SYDVKM. CDR3 amino acids: CASRVTLNTEAFF. CDR3 DNA: TGTGCCAGCAGAGTCACATTGAACACTGAAGCTTTCTTT.

The chain carries TRBV12-2 and TRBJ2-3; TRBD2, as called in the table, went unchecked against the DNA. TRBV12-2 is listed as a pseudogene. The CDR3 contains 16 residues. The CDR3 region is CASRLETSGSTDTQYF. In nucleotides, the CDR3 is TGTGCAAGTCGCTTAGAGACTAGCGGTTCCACAGATACGCAGTATTTT.

The chain carries TRBV5-6 and TRBJ2-7; D is uncertain. CDR1 and CDR2 (germline): SGHDT, YYEEEE. The CDR3 extends over 15 amino acids. The germline V and J ends were trimmed by 3 bases and 0 bases, with 13 bases remaining between them. Here the CDR3 reads CASSSSKRSSYEQYF. CDR3 nucleotides: TGTGCCAGCAGCTCGTCGAAAAGGAGCTCCTACGAGCAGTACTTC.

The chain links TRBV7-2 to TRBJ1-3; D is perhaps TRBD1 (6 bases). Per the germline V gene, CDR1 is SGHTA and CDR2 is FQGNSA. The CDR3 is made up of 15 amino acids. The germline V and J ends were trimmed by 6 bases and 0 bases, with 12 bases remaining between them. The CDR3, as DNA: TGTGCCAGCAGTTCGGACAGCAGCTCTGGAAACACCATATATTTT. Translation: CASSSDSSSGNTIYF.